This TCR beta chain was captured by sequencing in a study of blood T cell repertoires in COVID-19. Study-level background: COVID-19 samples from acute and convalescent phases originated in the United States, Italy and Spain. The analysed material was cDNA or gDNA that came from T cells, B-cell-depleted T cells, or PBMCs.

Germline CDR1 and CDR2: SNHLY and FYNNEI. The V and J ends lost 5 bases and 5 bases, in that order; junction bases with no gene match: 13. The CDR3 runs 17 residues. Study processing details: Estimated nucleated cell counts came from reference gene primer amplification. Assay used: immunoSEQ multiplex PCR; TCRdb lists only in-frame clones, some missing. The D gene and trimming were derived from the DNA, and the V and J assignments and clone size from that table. This sample yields some 250,000 clones, of which around 86% are seen a single time; about an eighth belongs to the top ten. The clonotype originates from a woman in her sixties with active or convalescent COVID-19. The sequenced sample was peripheral blood. J is TRBJ2-1 and V is TRBV2; 9 bases agree with TRBD2. The CDR3, as DNA: TGTGCCAGCAGTTATCGCGGGGGGGAGGTCCTAGACAATGAGCAGTTCTTC. It codes for CASSYRGGEVLDNEQFF.